This T cell receptor beta chain was sequenced for a study of Ad26.COV2.S vaccination and SARS-CoV-2 variants. Overall study: Recipients of Ad26.COV2.S got it intramuscularly, once or twice 56 days apart.

Method: immunoSEQ multiplex PCR; TCRdb's copy keeps in-frame clones and lacks some. The top ten hold just over 2.5% of the sample, which has some 500,000 clones, 89% seen once. Overall study results and limits: Substantial post-vaccination breadth of spike-specific CD8+ and CD4+ T cell responses was reported.

The CDR3 consists of 14 residues. Trimming took off 5 bases at V and 7 bases at J, with 18 bases between the two ends. Germline CDR1 and CDR2: PRHDT and FYEKMQ (reference sequence). A note on this clone: Its antigen remains unidentified.

Treatment here: some 20 received Ad26.COV2.S at low or high dose, single or two shots; five or six received placebo; per-sample allocation not given. Sampling was performed 63 days after the first vaccine or placebo injection. Boston supplied an adult donor aged 18-55 years. This material consisted of peripheral blood, taken in a trial of Ad26.COV2.S vaccine versus placebo. The TCR originated in a person aged 18-65 years who received the Ad26.COV2.S COVID-19 vaccine or a placebo. The gene calls are TRBV13 and TRBJ2-7; no clear D gene. The CDR3 reads CASSPREATREQYF. Written as DNA, the CDR3 is TGTGCCAGCAGCCCAAGGGAAGCCACGAGGGAGCAGTACTTC.